Sequencing of this T cell receptor (beta chain) was carried out in a study of blood T cell repertoires in COVID-19. Study-level information: There were acute and convalescent COVID-19 samples, and they came from the United States, Italy and Spain. T cells, B-cell-depleted T cells, or PBMCs supplied cDNA or gDNA.

This CDR3 spans 13 amino acids. Trimming shortened V by 5 bases and J by 5 bases, and 12 bases separated the two germline ends. The germline gives CDR1 SGHTS, CDR2 YDEGEE. Original data processing: Amplification of reference gene primers provided the estimated nucleated cell counts. Measured with immunoSEQ multiplex PCR; TCRdb has only the in-frame clones, and not every one. That table supplies the V and J calls and clone size; D and trimming were determined from the DNA. This sample has about 140,000 clones; about 80% occur once, and the top ten carry over 7%. Sequencing input: peripheral blood. This receptor was obtained from a human donor in a cohort sampled during active COVID-19. The rearrangement joins TRBV5-8 to TRBJ2-3; TRBD1 is a possible D gene (6 bases). In DNA form, the CDR3 reads TGTGCCAGCAGGGAAACAGGGATAGATACGCAGTATTTT. It encodes CASRETGIDTQYF.